Reported below is one T cell receptor beta chain. Germline V gene data show CDR1 as LNHDA and CDR2 as SQIVND (reference sequence). Trimming took 3 bases from V and 5 from J, leaving 7 bases between them. The CDR3 is 12 residues long. Only in-frame clones appear in the TCRdb table, and some are missing; sequencing was by immunoSEQ multiplex PCR. The sample lists over 10,000 clones, 60% to 85% occurring once. These data belong to a study of chemoradiotherapy in HPV16-positive cancers. The specimen was collected from a patient who underwent chemoradiotherapy. The TCR originated in a human donor with HPV-associated anogenital cancer. This chain links TRBV19 with TRBJ1-1, with D uncertain. The CDR3 nucleotides read TGTGCCAGTAGTATTACTAGGACTGAAGCTTTCTTT. Amino acids: CASSITRTEAFF.